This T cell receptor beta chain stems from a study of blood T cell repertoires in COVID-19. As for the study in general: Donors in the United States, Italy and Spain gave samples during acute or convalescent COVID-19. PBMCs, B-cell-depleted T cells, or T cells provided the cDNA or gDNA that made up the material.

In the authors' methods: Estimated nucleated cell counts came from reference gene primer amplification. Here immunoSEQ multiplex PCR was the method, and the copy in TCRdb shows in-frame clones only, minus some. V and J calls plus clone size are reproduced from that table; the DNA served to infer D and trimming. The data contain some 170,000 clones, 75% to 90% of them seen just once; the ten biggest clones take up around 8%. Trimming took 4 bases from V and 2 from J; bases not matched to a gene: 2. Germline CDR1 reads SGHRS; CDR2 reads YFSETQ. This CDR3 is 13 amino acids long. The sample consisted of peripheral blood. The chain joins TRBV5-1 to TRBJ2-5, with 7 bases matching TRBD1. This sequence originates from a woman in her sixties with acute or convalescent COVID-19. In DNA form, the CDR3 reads TGCGCCAGCAGCAGGGGACAGCAAGAGACCCAGTACTTC. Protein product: CASSRGQQETQYF.